This is a list of T cell receptor beta chains from one sample in a study of T-cell reconstitution after alpha-beta-depleted transplantation in children. TCRdb reprocessed the PCR reads via MiXCR and lists one record per CDR3 protein. The table has about 360,000 distinct CDR3 sequences, roughly 15% seen once. The specimen was PBMCs, collected from the stem cell graft. Source of these receptors: a human donor who donated a stem cell graft to a child with Fanconi anemia. CDR3s include the opening cysteine and the closing phenylalanine or tryptophan. Fields, in order: J gene, V gene, D gene, clone size, CDR3 DNA, CDR3 protein. D genes are given only for firm matches. Some rows have no size entry. The others give once, few or many, or a class for an expanded clone.

TRBJ2-4 | TRBV21-1 | NA | NA | TGTGCCAGCAGCAACCGGGACCGAGGAAAATACATTCAGTACTTC | CASSNRDRGKYIQYF
TRBJ1-4 | TRBV9 | TRBD1 | many | TGTGCCAGCAGCGCGGGACAGGGAGGAGAAAAACTGTTTTTT | CASSAGQGGEKLFF
TRBJ2-6 | TRBV7-2 | NA | few | TGTGCCAGCGTTAGTACCTCTGGGGCCAACGTCCTGACTTTC | CASVSTSGANVLTF
TRBJ1-1 | TRBV7-2 | NA | many | TGTGCCAGCAGCTTAGGTATGGGCAGTAGAGAAGCTTTCTTT | CASSLGMGSREAFF
TRBJ2-7 | TRBV7-2 | NA | NA | TGTGCCAGCAGCTATTTGAGGGTTCCCACCTACGAGCAGTACTTC | CASSYLRVPTYEQYF
TRBJ1-6 | TRBV20-1 | NA | NA | TGCAGTGCTAGGGACAGTTATAATTCACCCCTCCACTTT | CSARDSYNSPLHF
TRBJ2-1 | TRBV5-1 | NA | many | TGCGCCAGCAGCTTGGGGACAACGCTCAATGAGCAGTTCTTC | CASSLGTTLNEQFF
TRBJ2-2 | TRBV29-1 | NA | many | TGCAGCGCAGGACAGTCGGCGAACACCGGGGAGCTGTTTTTT | CSAGQSANTGELFF
TRBJ1-2 | TRBV12-3/TRBV12-4 | TRBD1 | few | TGTGCCAGCAGAGCTGCCGGGACAGGCAACTATGGCTACACCTTC | CASRAAGTGNYGYTF
TRBJ2-5 | TRBV10-3 | NA | NA | TGTGCCATCAGTCAGGGGCGAGAGACCCAGTACTTC | CAISQGRETQYF
TRBJ2-7 | TRBV12-3/TRBV12-4 | NA | NA | TGTGCCAGCAGTTTAGCGCGGGTGCAGTACTTC | CASSLARVQYF
TRBJ1-2 | TRBV4-2 | NA | NA | TGTGCCAGCAGCCAGGGGGGCGTAGGCTATGGCTACACCTTC | CASSQGGVGYGYTF
TRBJ2-1 | TRBV15 | NA | few | TGTGCCACCAGCAGAGAGGGGGTAGGCTACAATGAGCAGTTCTTC | CATSREGVGYNEQFF
TRBJ2-3 | TRBV5-1 | TRBD2 | NA | TGCGCCAGCAGCCCGGGACTAGCGGGGGGGCGTAAAGATACGCAGTATTTT | CASSPGLAGGRKDTQYF
TRBJ2-6 | TRBV5-1 | NA | NA | TGCGCCAGCAGCTCGGACCGGGACGCCAACGTCCTGACTTTC | CASSSDRDANVLTF
TRBJ2-1 | TRBV6-2/TRBV6-3 | NA | many | TGTGCCAGCAGTTCGCAGGGGACCTACAATGAGCAGTTCTTC | CASSSQGTYNEQFF
TRBJ1-2 | TRBV10-3 | TRBD1 | few | TGTGCCATCAGTGCGTTAGACAGGGCCCACTATGGCTACACCTTC | CAISALDRAHYGYTF
TRBJ2-5 | TRBV20-1 | NA | NA | TGCAGTGCTCCCCCTGGTAGGGTTCAAGAGACCCAGTACTTC | CSAPPGRVQETQYF
TRBJ1-1 | TRBV6-2/TRBV6-3 | NA | NA | TGTGCCAGCAGTTCCCCGAGGACAGAGATCTTGAACACTGAAGCTTTCTTT | CASSSPRTEILNTEAFF
TRBJ2-7 | TRBV12-3/TRBV12-4 | TRBD1 | many | TGTGCCAGCACCAGACAGGGGAACAGCCACGAGCAGTACTTC | CASTRQGNSHEQYF
TRBJ2-7 | TRBV30 | TRBD1 | few | TGTGCCTGGAGTTGGAGGTACAGGGGCAACGAGCAGTACTTC | CAWSWRYRGNEQYF
TRBJ2-2 | TRBV28 | TRBD1 | NA | TGTGGTTCAGGGGGACCCGGGGAGCTGTTTTTT | CGSGGPGELFF
TRBJ2-3 | TRBV5-1 | NA | many | TGCGCCAGCAGCTTGGTACCTGGAGGAACCCCCGAGGGGATTGCGGATACGCAGTATTTT | CASSLVPGGTPEGIADTQYF
TRBJ1-6 | TRBV7-2 | NA | few | TGTGCCAGCAGCTTAACGACGGCTTCACCCCTCCACTTT | CASSLTTASPLHF
TRBJ1-6 | TRBV7-2 | NA | many | TGTGCCAGCAGCGGAGTGGTGACAAATTCACCCCTCCACTTT | CASSGVVTNSPLHF
TRBJ1-5 | TRBV5-5 | NA | NA | TGTGCCAGCAGCGTATACCCGACAGGAGGCAATCAGCCCCAGCATTTT | CASSVYPTGGNQPQHF
TRBJ2-6 | TRBV7-2 | NA | many | TGTGCCAGCAGCTCCTCCGTGAGTGCTGGGGCCAACGTCCTGACTTTC | CASSSSVSAGANVLTF
TRBJ1-1 | TRBV5-1 | NA | NA | TGCGCCAGCAGGAGATCCCAGTCGAACACTGAAGCTTTCTTT | CASRRSQSNTEAFF
TRBJ2-4 | TRBV9 | NA | many | TGTGCCAGCAGCAAAGGGGGGGCAACCAAAAACATTCAGTACTTC | CASSKGGATKNIQYF
TRBJ1-6 | TRBV28 | NA | NA | TGTGCCAGCAGTTTTGCCGGCCCACCCGGTTCCCCACCCCTCCACTTT | CASSFAGPPGSPPLHF
TRBJ2-3 | TRBV11-2 | NA | NA | TGTGCCAGCAGCTTAATAATGAGGGTCACCACAGATACGCAGTATTTT | CASSLIMRVTTDTQYF
TRBJ2-4 | TRBV13 | NA | many | TGTGCCAGCAGCGAGTCCAGGGGTATGGGAAACATTCAGTACTTC | CASSESRGMGNIQYF
TRBJ2-7 | TRBV5-1 | NA | many | TGCGCCAGCAGCTTGGTTAAAGGGGCGACCTCCTACGAGCAGTACTTC | CASSLVKGATSYEQYF
TRBJ2-1 | TRBV18 | NA | NA | TGTGCCAGCTCACCGATAAGGCAGGGGGGGAACAATGAGCAGTTCTTC | CASSPIRQGGNNEQFF
TRBJ2-3 | TRBV5-1 | NA | many | TGCGCCAGCAGCCCGCCCGGAGATACGCAGTATTTT | CASSPPGDTQYF
TRBJ1-2 | TRBV28 | NA | NA | TGTGCCAGCAGTTTTCAGGGCCCCTATGGCTACACCTTC | CASSFQGPYGYTF
TRBJ1-1 | TRBV6-1 | NA | few | TGTGCCAGCAGGCCCGGATACACTGAAGCTTTCTTT | CASRPGYTEAFF
TRBJ2-5 | TRBV7-9 | NA | few | TGTGCCAGCAGCTTAGTGGGGCGAGAGACCCAGTACTTC | CASSLVGRETQYF
TRBJ1-1 | TRBV19 | NA | NA | TGTGCCAGTAGTATACTCAGGGGCCAAGCTTTCTTT | CASSILRGQAFF
TRBJ1-6 | TRBV20-1 | TRBD1 | few | TGCAGTGCTAGAGCTTCCAGACAGGGCCCAGATTCACCCCTCCACTTT | CSARASRQGPDSPLHF
TRBJ2-5 | TRBV7-2 | NA | few | TGTGCCAGCAGCTTAAACGGCGGGACCGAAGAGACCCAGTACTTC | CASSLNGGTEETQYF
TRBJ1-2 | TRBV7-9 | NA | few | TGTGCCAGCAGCTTAGCGGCCGATATTACTAACTATGGCTACACCTTC | CASSLAADITNYGYTF
TRBJ2-1 | TRBV7-2 | TRBD1 | few | TGTGCCAGCAGCTCTGACAGGGGGGGTGAGCAGTTCTTC | CASSSDRGGEQFF
TRBJ2-1 | TRBV5-1 | TRBD2 | many | TGCGCCAGCAGCTTGCAGGTTGCGGGGGTTTACAATGAGCAGTTCTTC | CASSLQVAGVYNEQFF
TRBJ1-1 | TRBV6-1 | NA | NA | TGTGCCAGCGGCCTCCAATGGATGAACACTGAAGCTTTCTTT | CASGLQWMNTEAFF
TRBJ1-1 | TRBV7-2 | NA | NA | TGTGCCAGCAGGCTCTGGGACGGAAACACTGAAGCTTTCTTT | CASRLWDGNTEAFF
TRBJ2-1 | TRBV20-1 | TRBD2 | few | TGCAGTGCTAGACCAGCGGGGGGGGGACCTCGGGTGAATGAGCAGTTCTTC | CSARPAGGGPRVNEQFF
TRBJ1-5 | TRBV2 | TRBD1 | many | TGTGCCAGCAAAGGGGGCAGGGGTCAGCCCCAGCATTTT | CASKGGRGQPQHF
TRBJ2-3 | TRBV6-2/TRBV6-3 | TRBD2 | NA | TGTGCCAGCAGTTACTCCCAGCGGGGGGGCCGTAGCACAGATACGCAGTATTTT | CASSYSQRGGRSTDTQYF
TRBJ2-2 | TRBV4-3 | NA | NA | TGCGCCAGCAGCCCCCCGGCGGGCAACACCGGGGAGCTGTTTTTT | CASSPPAGNTGELFF
TRBJ2-3 | TRBV5-6 | TRBD1 | few | TGTGCCAGCAGCTTCGGGACAGCGTCAGATACGCAGTATTTT | CASSFGTASDTQYF
TRBJ1-1 | TRBV6-5 | TRBD1 | many | TGTGCCAGCAGTTCGGGACAGGGTGTCACTGAAGCTTTCTTT | CASSSGQGVTEAFF
TRBJ2-1 | TRBV5-6 | TRBD2 | many | TGTGCCAGCAGCCCGGGGGGTGGCCCAGCCAACAATGAGCAGTTCTTC | CASSPGGGPANNEQFF
TRBJ1-6 | TRBV12-3/TRBV12-4 | NA | few | TGTGCCAGCAGTTTCTACCCAGCCTCATCACCCCTCCACTTT | CASSFYPASSPLHF
TRBJ1-1 | TRBV7-9 | NA | NA | TGTGCCAGCAGCTCCCCGCCCGACAATAGTGAAGCTTTCTTT | CASSSPPDNSEAFF
TRBJ2-1 | TRBV2 | TRBD1 | NA | TGTGCCAGCAGTGTAGTTGGACAGGGATATAACGGGCGGTTCTTC | CASSVVGQGYNGRFF
TRBJ1-1 | TRBV20-1 | NA | few | TGCAGTGCTCTACGAAAATACAAGAACACTGAAGCTTTCTTT | CSALRKYKNTEAFF
TRBJ2-3 | TRBV9 | TRBD2 | few | TGTGCCAGCAGCCCGGGACTAGATCTATCCACAGATACGCAGTATTTT | CASSPGLDLSTDTQYF